Following are 21 T cell receptor beta chains from one sample sequenced in a study of blood T cell repertoires in COVID-19. Generated by immunoSEQ multiplex PCR, the TCRdb table keeps only in-frame clones and is missing some. Of some 72,000 clones listed, about 89% are singletons. The specimen was peripheral blood. These receptors all come from a man in his sixties with acute or convalescent COVID-19.

This clone is a singleton in its sample. The genes are TRBV5-4 and TRBJ1-2; D is possibly TRBD1 (5 bases). This CDR3 has 14 amino acids. V dropped 5 bases and J dropped 0 bases, with 11 bases sitting between them. Germline assignment: CDR1 SGHNT and CDR2 YYREEE (reference sequence). This CDR3 is CASRRGGANYGYTF. The CDR3 DNA is TGTGCCAGCAGACGGGGGGGGGCTAACTATGGCTACACCTTC.

The chain carries TRBV11-2 and TRBJ1-1; D ambiguous. Per germline, CDR1 SGHAT and CDR2 FQNNGV. V lost 6 bases and J 1 base, leaving 15 bases between the germline ends. This CDR3 region has 15 residues. The CDR3 reads CASRPRHRRNTEAFF. CDR3 bases: TGTGCCAGCAGGCCACGGCACAGACGGAACACTGAAGCTTTCTTT.

The sample holds one count of this clone. The CDR3 is CASGLYSNQPQHF. The CDR3 coding sequence is TGTGCTAGTGGTCTATATAGCAATCAGCCCCAGCATTTT. The V and J genes are TRBV12-5 and TRBJ1-5; D not certain. Germline CDR1 and CDR2: LGHNT and FRNRAP. Trimming removed 5 bases from V and 0 bases from J, with 5 bases in between. The CDR3 has 13 residues.

V is TRBV4-2 and J is TRBJ2-2, with D hard to call. The germline V gene has CDR1 LGHNA and CDR2 YNFKEQ. The CDR3 is 16 amino acids. The ends were cut back, 0 bases at V and 0 bases at J, with 8 bases in the middle. This CDR3 reads CASSQEVHTNTGELFF. CDR3 in DNA: TGTGCCAGCAGCCAAGAAGTCCACACGAACACCGGGGAGCTGTTTTTT.

This clone was detected only once. This rearrangement joins TRBV4-1 to TRBJ1-4; a possible D gene is TRBD1 (6 bases). The CDR3 sequence is 11 residues long. CDR1 and CDR2 (germline): MGHRA, YSYEKL. V lost 5 bases and J lost 17, with 15 bases in between. The CDR3 DNA follows: TGCGCCAGCAGCAAAACAGGGTCGTTTTTTTTT. Its translation: CASSKTGSFFF.

DNA for the CDR3: TGCGCCAGCAGCTTGGACATGATGAACACCGGGGAGCTGTTTTTT. Encoded protein: CASSLDMMNTGELFF. The rearrangement joins TRBV5-1 to TRBJ2-2; no reliable D call. Trimming removed 0 bases from V and 1 base from J, with 7 bases in between. The CDR3 spans 15 residues. From germline, CDR1 is SGHRS and CDR2 YFSETQ.

The genes are TRBV5-1 and TRBJ1-6; D is perhaps TRBD1 (5 bases). CDR1 is SGHRS and CDR2 is YFSETQ in the germline V gene. This CDR3 region has 14 residues. V was shortened by 4 bases and J by 8 bases, with 13 bases between the two germline ends. This chain's CDR3 is CASSQRQFDSPLHF. CDR3 in DNA: TGCGCCAGCAGCCAACGACAGTTTGATTCACCCCTCCACTTT.

This rearrangement joins TRBV10-1 to TRBJ2-7, with D tentatively TRBD2 (5 bases). This CDR3 is built from 13 residues. Trimming removed 5 bases at V and 2 bases at J, with 10 bases between. CDR1 WNHNN and CDR2 SYGVQD come from the germline V gene (reference sequence). As DNA, the CDR3 is TGCGCCAGCAGTTCCTCGGGAACCTACGAGCAGTACTTC. It specifies CASSSSGTYEQYF.

The gene calls are TRBV18 and TRBJ1-1; D perhaps matches TRBD1 (5 bases). Germline CDR1 is KGHSH and CDR2 is LQKENI. V lost 6 bases, J lost 0 bases, and 8 bases lay in between. The CDR3 is made up of 13 amino acids. The CDR3 DNA follows: TGTGCCAGCTCCCAGGGTTTGAACACTGAAGCTTTCTTT. As protein: CASSQGLNTEAFF.

This chain links TRBV2 with TRBJ1-5; D unclear. CDR3 size: 15 residues. Trimming left V 4 bases short and J 5 bases short, with 15 bases between. Germline V CDR1 and CDR2: SNHLY, FYNNEI. CDR3 nucleotides: TGTGCCAGCAGTGTTCGGGTTACGGAGGATCAGCCCCAGCATTTT. This encodes CASSVRVTEDQPQHF.

This chain joins TRBV5-4 and TRBJ1-2; no definite D call. V gave up 0 bases and J gave up 0 bases, with 6 bases separating them. CDR1 and CDR2 (germline): SGHNT, YYREEE (reference sequence). CDR3 length: 14 residues. CDR3 sequence reads: CASSLAGANYGYTF. The DNA for the CDR3 is TGTGCCAGCAGCTTGGCCGGGGCTAACTATGGCTACACCTTC. Together with reference TRBV5-4 and TRBJ1-2, the CDR3 gives the full variable domain: ETGVTQSPTHLIKTRGQQVTLRCSSQSGHNTVSWYQQALGQGPQFIFQYYREEENGRGNFPPRFSGLQFPNYSSELNVNALELDDSALYLCASSLAGANYGYTFGSGTRLTVV.

The chain joins TRBV5-1 to TRBJ2-1; 16 nucleotides match TRBD2. V dropped 4 bases and J dropped 0; count of bases not matched to a gene: 4. In germline, CDR1 is SGHRS, CDR2 YFSETQ. This CDR3 spans 18 amino acids. CDR3 DNA sequence: TGCGCCAGCAGCCCGGGACTAGCGGGAGGGGGCTCCTACAATGAGCAGTTCTTC. Amino acid sequence: CASSPGLAGGGSYNEQFF.

V and J are TRBV5-6 and TRBJ1-2; TRBD1 matches 7 bases. The CDR3 is made up of 14 amino acids. CDR1 and CDR2 from the germline V gene are SGHDT and YYEEEE. Trimming removed 4 bases from V and 8 bases from J; junction bases left unmatched: 11. For the CDR3, the DNA is TGTGCCAGCAGCAACAGGGGTGACCTGCAAGGCTACACCTTC. Translated, it gives CASSNRGDLQGYTF.

V and J are TRBV28 and TRBJ2-7; 7 bases align to TRBD1. The junction had 8 bases not matched to a gene; V was cut back by 5 bases and J by 1 base. Germline V gene sequence: CDR1 MDHEN, CDR2 SYDVKM. The CDR3 covers 15 residues. The CDR3 bases are TGTGCCAGCAGTCCCCATCGACAGGGTTCCTACGAGCAGTACTTC. Its translation: CASSPHRQGSYEQYF.

The CDR3: CASSLGVQETQYF. The CDR3 nucleotides are TGTGCCAGCAGCTTGGGCGTACAAGAGACCCAGTACTTC. The rearrangement joins TRBV5-4 to TRBJ2-5; D remains unclear. V shed 0 bases and J shed 2 bases, with 5 bases lying between them. CDR1 is SGHNT, CDR2 YYREEE, per germline (reference sequence). The CDR3 contains 13 residues. The entire variable domain, with the rest obtained from reference TRBV5-4 and TRBJ2-5, is as follows: ETGVTQSPTHLIKTRGQQVTLRCSSQSGHNTVSWYQQALGQGPQFIFQYYREEENGRGNFPPRFSGLQFPNYSSELNVNALELDDSALYLCASSLGVQETQYFGPGTRLLVL.

J is TRBJ2-2 and V is TRBV5-1; 10 positions agree with TRBD1. This CDR3 is 16 amino acids long. Germline values: CDR1 SGHRS, CDR2 YFSETQ. After removal of 2 bases from V and 0 bases from J, the junction contained 1 base not matched to a gene. CDR3 sequence (DNA): TGCGCCAGCAGCTTCGGGACAGGGGCGAACACCGGGGAGCTGTTTTTT. This translates into CASSFGTGANTGELFF.

V usage is TRBV12-5 and J usage is TRBJ1-2, with 10 bases aligning to TRBD1. J gave up 7 bases and V 2 bases, and 10 bases lay outside the gene matches. Germline CDR1 and CDR2: LGHNT and FRNRAP. The CDR3 runs 16 residues. In DNA form, the CDR3 reads TGTGCTAGTGGTTTGATCCTGACAGGGGGCATGGGTGGCTACACCTTC. It yields the protein CASGLILTGGMGGYTF. Together with reference TRBV12-5 and TRBJ1-2, the CDR3 gives the full variable domain: DARVTQTPRHKVTEMGQEVTMRCQPILGHNTVFWYRQTMMQGLELLAYFRNRAPLDDSGMPKDRFSAEMPDATLATLKIQPSEPRDSAVYFCASGLILTGGMGGYTFGSGTRLTVV.

This chain connects TRBV30 to TRBJ2-1; TRBD1 is a possible D gene (5 bases). The germline gives CDR1 GTSNPN, CDR2 SVGIG (reference sequence). V shed 5 bases and J shed 2 bases, with 10 bases lying between them. The CDR3 has 13 residues. The CDR3 nucleotides read TGTGCCTGGGACAGACCCACCTACAATGAGCAGTTCTTC. As protein: CAWDRPTYNEQFF.

This sequence joins TRBV2 and TRBJ2-1; TRBD2 matches 9 bases. V was clipped by 6 bases and J by 4 bases; unmatched bases: 7. Per germline, CDR1 SNHLY and CDR2 FYNNEI. The CDR3 is 15 residues long. In DNA, the CDR3 is TGTGCCAGCAGGTTGGTGACTAGCGGTTACAATGAGCAGTTCTTC. It is translated as CASRLVTSGYNEQFF. The complete variable domain, with remaining parts taken from reference TRBV2 and TRBJ2-1, reads EPEVTQTPSHQVTQMGQEVILRCVPISNHLYFYWYRQILGQKVEFLVSFYNNEISEKSEIFDDQFSVERPDGSNFTLKIRSTKLEDSAMYFCASRLVTSGYNEQFFGPGTRLTVL.

The rearrangement joins TRBV6-4 to TRBJ2-1; TRBD1 is a possible D gene (7 bases). V was shortened by 4 bases and J by 7 bases, with 14 bases between the two germline ends. Germline lookup yields CDR1 MRHNA and CDR2 SNTAGT. This CDR3 is 14 amino acids long. The CDR3: CASSVAGGWNEQFF. DNA for the CDR3: TGTGCCAGCAGTGTTGCAGGGGGGTGGAATGAGCAGTTCTTC.

The chain couples TRBV5-1 to TRBJ2-7, with 8 bases identical to TRBD1. This CDR3 is 13 amino acids long. J was trimmed by 5 bases and V by 4 bases; bases with no gene match: 5. CDR1 and CDR2 (germline): SGHRS, YFSETQ. The CDR3 DNA follows: TGCGCCAGCAGCCAAGGACAGGGCGACGAGCAGTACTTC. As protein: CASSQGQGDEQYF.